The 29 T cell receptor beta chains listed next were all sequenced from one sample in a study of cytomegalovirus exposure and HLA in healthy donors. The PCR had 60 Vbeta and 13 Jbeta primers. Sequencing used immunoSEQ multiplex PCR; TCRdb keeps in-frame clones, though not all of them. The profile shows around 300,000 clones, over 85% of them singletons. The sample comprised PBMCs. Source of these receptors: a woman under 30 in good health and CMV-seronegative.

V and J are TRBV28 and TRBJ1-2; D is ambiguous. This CDR3 contains 12 residues. Germline V gene lookup returns CDR1 MDHEN and CDR2 SYDVKM. Deletions cut 6 bases from V and 2 bases from J, with 7 bases between. The CDR3 DNA sequence: TGTGCCAGCAGGCGGGAGAACTATGGCTACACCTTC. As protein: CASRRENYGYTF.

The rearrangement uses TRBV11-1 and TRBJ2-7; D is unclear. There are 15 residues in the CDR3. The V gene lost 2 bases and the J gene lost 3 bases, with 14 bases spanning the gap. Germline-derived CDR1 and CDR2 are SGHAT and FQDESV (reference sequence). The CDR3 spells CASSLSVQVYYEQYF. The CDR3 DNA is TGTGCCAGCAGCTTAAGTGTTCAGGTCTACTACGAGCAGTACTTC.

V and J are TRBV29-1 and TRBJ2-3; 11 nucleotides match TRBD2. The V gene's germline CDR1 is SQVTM and CDR2 ANQGSEA. The CDR3 is 16 amino acids. V gave up 1 base and J gave up 3 bases; unmatched junction bases: 6. The CDR3 loop reads CSVEGLAGGTTDTQYF. The DNA for the CDR3 is TGCAGCGTTGAAGGTTTAGCGGGGGGGACGACAGATACGCAGTATTTT.

This clone was picked up a small number of times. The chain joins TRBV6-5 to TRBJ1-5; weak D call: TRBD1 (5 bases). The CDR3 runs to 14 residues. The germline V and J ends were trimmed by 5 bases and 0 bases, with 8 bases remaining between them. Germline V gene sequence: CDR1 MNHEY, CDR2 SVGAGI. CDR3 protein: CASSPTVSNQPQHF. The CDR3 bases are TGTGCCAGCAGTCCGACAGTTAGCAATCAGCCCCAGCATTTT.

This clone was observed a single time. V gene TRBV6-5 combines with J gene TRBJ2-1; the match to TRBD1 covers 7 bases. The germline CDR1 and CDR2 sequences are MNHEY and SVGAGI. This CDR3 has 13 amino acids. The V gene end was trimmed by 6 bases and the J gene end by 9 bases; junction bases not matched to a gene: 8. The CDR3 region is CASSLSTGVEQFF. In nucleotides, the CDR3 is TGTGCCAGCAGCCTAAGTACAGGGGTTGAGCAGTTCTTC.

V and J are TRBV7-3 and TRBJ1-6, with TRBD1 as a possible D gene (6 bases). The V gene lost 2 bases and the J gene lost 14 bases, with 19 bases spanning the gap. This CDR3 spans 15 amino acids. The germline V gene has CDR1 SGHTA and CDR2 FQGTGA. CDR3 coding DNA: TGTGCCAGCAGCTTAGTGGGGGGGGCTGGAGGCGCCCTCCACTTT. Protein: CASSLVGGAGGALHF. Complete variable domain (other parts from reference TRBV7-3 and TRBJ1-6): GAGVSQTPSNKVTEKGKYVELRCDPISGHTALYWYRQSLGQGPEFLIYFQGTGAADDSGLPNDRFFAVRPEGSVSTLKIQRTERGDSAVYLCASSLVGGAGGALHFGNGTRLTVT.

This clone was observed a handful of times. The genes are TRBV2 and TRBJ1-5; D unresolved. The CDR3 loop spans 15 amino acids. V lost 7 bases and J 5 bases, leaving 18 bases between the germline ends. CDR1 and CDR2 (germline): SNHLY, FYNNEI. The DNA of the CDR3 is TGTGCCAGCACCCAACAAAACAAGAGGGATCAGCCCCAGCATTTT. Its protein is CASTQQNKRDQPQHF.

The rearrangement uses TRBV29-1 and TRBJ1-2; a possible D gene is TRBD1 (6 bases). This CDR3 is 13 amino acids long. Looked up from germline, CDR1 is SQVTM and CDR2 is ANQGSEA. V was cut by 6 bases and J by 8 bases, with 19 bases left in between. The CDR3 nucleotides are TGCAGCGTCTCCGGGACACCGTTTAAGGGCTACACCTTC. It is translated as CSVSGTPFKGYTF.

The chain employs TRBV2 and TRBJ2-5; TRBD2 is a possible D gene (5 bases). Trimming pared 4 bases from V and 5 bases from J, leaving 17 bases between. Germline loops: CDR1 SNHLY, CDR2 FYNNEI. This CDR3 contains 15 residues. CDR3 amino acids: CASSVEEGSGETQYF. CDR3 coding DNA: TGTGCCAGCAGTGTGGAAGAGGGTTCGGGCGAGACCCAGTACTTC.

As regards this clone: At one boundary the junction diverges from the germline segment, which might be a read error. The chain couples TRBV7-9 to TRBJ1-1; D not resolved. Germline-derived CDR1 and CDR2 are SEHNR and FQNEAQ (reference sequence). The CDR3 has 13 residues. Written as DNA, the CDR3 is TGTTCCAGCAGCTTCGAGGGAGGCACTGAAGCTTTCTTT. It specifies CSSSFEGGTEAFF.

The chain uses TRBV13 and TRBJ2-1; possibly TRBD1 for D (6 bases). The germline V gene encodes CDR1 PRHDT and CDR2 FYEKMQ (reference sequence). Trimming cost V 3 bases and J 4 bases, with 16 bases left between them. The CDR3 loop spans 16 amino acids. The CDR3 is CASSLAGQKIYNEQFF. The CDR3 DNA reads TGTGCCAGCAGCTTGGCAGGACAGAAAATATACAATGAGCAGTTCTTC.

V is TRBV6-5 and J is TRBJ1-2, with 10 nucleotides matching TRBD1. The germline gives CDR1 MNHEY, CDR2 SVGAGI. CDR3 size: 15 residues. The trim removed 2 bases at V and 4 bases at J, leaving 4 bases unmatched. CDR3 amino acids: CASSYRDRGLYGYTF. The CDR3 DNA is TGTGCCAGCAGTTACCGGGACAGGGGCCTCTATGGCTACACCTTC.

The V call is TRBV7-8, the J call TRBJ2-5; 11 nucleotides line up with TRBD2. This CDR3 comprises 20 residues. The V gene's germline CDR1 is SGHVS and CDR2 FQNEAQ. Germline trimming cut 5 bases from V and 4 bases from J; bases unmatched to any gene: 21. The CDR3 protein is CASSPGRSGGGSEIGETQYF. In nucleotides, the CDR3 is TGTGCCAGCAGCCCCGGGCGTAGCGGGGGGGGCTCGGAGATTGGAGAGACCCAGTACTTC.

The chain links TRBV6-5 to TRBJ2-7; D possibly corresponds to TRBD1 (6 bases). The length of the CDR3 is 15 residues. Germline V gives CDR1 MNHEY, CDR2 SVGAGI. Trimming stripped 5 bases from V and 2 bases from J, with 16 bases between. CDR3 sequence (DNA): TGTGCCAGCAGTAACCTGGACAGCTACACCTACGAGCAGTACTTC. It specifies CASSNLDSYTYEQYF.

The J gene is TRBJ2-1, the V gene TRBV11-3, with 7 bases fitting TRBD2. J was trimmed by 4 bases and V by 1 base; bases with no gene match: 7. Germline V gene lookup returns CDR1 SGHNT and CDR2 YENEEA. This CDR3 region has 16 residues. Here the CDR3 reads CASSLGGGSGYNEQFF. The CDR3 DNA follows: TGTGCCAGCAGCTTAGGGGGGGGTAGCGGGTACAATGAGCAGTTCTTC. The variable domain in full, with the rest retrieved from reference TRBV11-3 and TRBJ2-1, is EAGVVQSPRYKIIEKKQPVAFWCNPISGHNTLYWYLQNLGQGPELLIRYENEEAVDDSQLPKDRFSAERLKGVDSTLKIQPAELGDSAVYLCASSLGGGSGYNEQFFGPGTRLTVL.

The chain couples TRBV19 to TRBJ2-7, with a tentative D call TRBD1 (6 bases). The CDR3 runs 13 residues. V dropped 3 bases and J dropped 3 bases, with 9 bases sitting between them. Germline lookup yields CDR1 LNHDA and CDR2 SQIVND (reference sequence). Here the CDR3 reads CASSIYRDYEQYF. CDR3 DNA: TGTGCCAGTAGTATCTACAGGGACTACGAGCAGTACTTC.

The J gene is TRBJ2-3, the V gene TRBV5-5; 9 bases fit TRBD1. The CDR3 runs 16 residues. Germline V gives CDR1 SGHKS, CDR2 YYEKEE (reference sequence). V lost 3 bases to trimming and J lost 6 bases; unmatched junction nucleotides: 11. This chain's CDR3 is CASSWEQGAKRDTQYF. The CDR3 bases are TGTGCCAGCAGCTGGGAACAGGGGGCTAAGCGGGATACGCAGTATTTT. Looking up the rest from reference TRBV5-5 and TRBJ2-3 gives the full variable domain: DAGVTQSPTHLIKTRGQQVTLRCSPISGHKSVSWYQQVLGQGPQFIFQYYEKEERGRGNFPDRFSARQFPNYSSELNVNALLLGDSALYLCASSWEQGAKRDTQYFGPGTRLTVL.

The table lists this clone with a few counts. This chain links TRBV28 with TRBJ1-1, with TRBD1 as a possible D gene (5 bases). Germline V CDR1 and CDR2: MDHEN, SYDVKM. The CDR3 sequence is 17 residues long. V shed 7 bases and J shed 0 bases, with 21 bases lying between them. The CDR3 DNA is TGTGCCAGCACCATTGACAGCTTAGGCGCGATGAACACTGAAGCTTTCTTT. Protein product: CASTIDSLGAMNTEAFF.

The chain recombines TRBV11-2 with TRBJ1-4, with D unclear. In germline, CDR1 is SGHAT, CDR2 FQNNGV. Trimming removed 2 bases at V and 11 bases at J, with 15 bases between. This CDR3 has 14 residues. The CDR3 sequence is CASSLRAGMGKLFF. CDR3 sequence (DNA): TGTGCCAGCAGCTTAAGAGCGGGCATGGGGAAACTGTTTTTT.

J is TRBJ2-5 and V is TRBV5-4, with a possible D match to TRBD2 (5 bases). The V gene lost 7 bases and the J gene lost 6 bases, with 13 bases spanning the gap. CDR3 length equals 12 residues. From germline, CDR1 is SGHNT and CDR2 YYREEE (reference sequence). The CDR3 sequence: CASGGLGQTQYF. CDR3 sequence (DNA): TGTGCCAGCGGAGGTCTCGGGCAGACCCAGTACTTC.

The chain links TRBV5-4 to TRBJ2-1, with a weak D call TRBD2 (5 bases). The V end was cut by 2 bases, the J end by 7 bases, with 10 bases between. Germline CDR1 SGHNT, CDR2 YYREEE (reference sequence). The CDR3 is 13 residues long. The CDR3 nucleotides read TGTGCCAGCAGCTTCACTAGGCAGAATGAGCAGTTCTTC. Translating gives CASSFTRQNEQFF.

The chain has TRBV9 and TRBJ1-2; 9 bases fit TRBD1. V shed 0 bases, J shed 7 bases, and the junction held 13 bases outside the gene matches. Germline CDR1 and CDR2: SGDLS and YYNGEE. This CDR3 is built from 17 residues. The CDR3 sequence is CASSVAAKGQGTPGYTF. The DNA for the CDR3 is TGTGCCAGCAGCGTAGCCGCGAAGGGACAGGGTACTCCTGGCTACACCTTC.

In regard to this clone: The same CDR3 also results from other DNA sequences found in this sample. The rearrangement links TRBV5-6 to TRBJ1-6; the match to TRBD1 covers 11 bases. CDR1 and CDR2 from the germline V gene are SGHDT and YYEEEE. V was pared by 3 bases and J by 13 bases, with 6 bases of the junction left unmatched. The CDR3 is 14 residues long. The chain's CDR3 is CASSSGQGGSPLHF. Written as DNA, the CDR3 is TGTGCCAGCAGCTCGGGACAGGGGGGTTCCCCCCTCCACTTT.

The chain couples TRBV19 to TRBJ1-5; TRBD1 aligns across 9 bases. Unmatched junction bases numbered 8, after V lost 7 bases and J lost 7 bases. The germline V gene encodes CDR1 LNHDA and CDR2 SQIVND (reference sequence). The CDR3 totals 14 residues. The CDR3 spells CASIRKTGGQPQHF. Written as DNA, the CDR3 is TGTGCCAGTATACGTAAGACAGGGGGACAGCCCCAGCATTTT. The full variable domain, completed using reference TRBV19 and TRBJ1-5, is DGGITQSPKYLFRKEGQNVTLSCEQNLNHDAMYWYRQDPGQGLRLIYYSQIVNDFQKGDIAEGYSVSREKKESFPLTVTSAQKNPTAFYLCASIRKTGGQPQHFGDGTRLSIL.

This chain connects TRBV9 to TRBJ2-1, with a tentative D call TRBD2 (5 bases). Trimming left V 4 bases short and J 5 bases short, with 19 bases between. The CDR3 extends over 16 amino acids. Germline-derived CDR1 and CDR2 are SGDLS and YYNGEE. The CDR3 region is CASSILGWGANNEQFF. The CDR3 coding sequence is TGTGCCAGCAGCATACTAGGATGGGGAGCCAACAATGAGCAGTTCTTC. Supplemented by reference TRBV9 and TRBJ2-1, the full variable domain reads DSGVTQTPKHLITATGQRVTLRCSPRSGDLSVYWYQQSLDQGLQFLIQYYNGEERAKGNILERFSAQQFPDLHSELNLSSLELGDSALYFCASSILGWGANNEQFFGPGTRLTVL.

This CDR3 is CASSLRGTDGYTF. The CDR3 region has the DNA TGCGCCAGCAGCTTGCGGGGAACCGATGGCTACACCTTC. The chain is built from TRBV5-1 and TRBJ1-2, with D unclear. Trimming pared 1 base from V and 6 bases from J, leaving 10 bases between. Germline V gene data show CDR1 as SGHRS and CDR2 as YFSETQ. The CDR3 totals 13 residues.

The chain joins TRBV7-2 to TRBJ2-3; 7 bases agree with TRBD2. Germline assignment: CDR1 SGHTA and CDR2 FQGNSA. CDR3 size: 14 residues. V shed 1 base, J shed 4 bases, and the junction held 2 bases outside the gene matches. The CDR3 region is CASSLDRGADTQYF. The CDR3 region has the DNA TGTGCCAGCAGCTTAGACCGGGGGGCAGATACGCAGTATTTT.

The chain recombines TRBV7-9 with TRBJ2-5; 12 nucleotides match TRBD1. CDR1 SEHNR and CDR2 FQNEAQ come from the germline V gene (reference sequence). The CDR3 spans 15 residues. The junction had 7 bases not matched to a gene; V was cut back by 5 bases and J by 6 bases. The CDR3 protein is CASSQGQGARKTQYF. The CDR3 region has the DNA TGTGCCAGCAGCCAGGGACAGGGGGCGCGAAAGACCCAGTACTTC.

The J gene is TRBJ1-2, the V gene TRBV6-1; tentatively, D is TRBD1 (5 bases). V shed 8 bases and J shed 0 bases, with 16 bases lying between them. The germline V gene has CDR1 MNHNS and CDR2 SASEGT. CDR3 length: 15 amino acids. CDR3 sequence (DNA): TGTGCCAGCTACGATGGGACTCCTCCTAACTATGGCTACACCTTC. Translation gives CASYDGTPPNYGYTF.